A selection of T cell receptor beta chains follows, all from one sample in a study of T cell responses to AZD1222 COVID-19 vaccine. Clones were read by immunoSEQ multiplex PCR, and TCRdb kept only the in-frame ones, dropping some. This sample has roughly 190,000 clones, with roughly 90% found just once. Here the sequenced sample was peripheral blood, taken 28 days after the second AZD1222 dose. These receptors all stem from an adult who received the AZD1222 COVID-19 vaccine. CDR3s include the opening cysteine and the closing phenylalanine or tryptophan. A D gene is named only where the DNA matches it firmly. Size is stated for part of the rows, as once, few or many counts, or as a class when the clone is expanded.

TRBV7-2	TRBJ2-1	.	TRBD2	TGTGCCAGCAGTCCTCCCGGGACTAGAAATGAGCAGTTCTTC	CASSPPGTRNEQFF
TRBV6-2/TRBV6-3	TRBJ2-1	.	.	TGTGCCAGCAGTTACTCTGGTGAAGGGTCCGGCGGTTACAATGAGCAGTTCTTC	CASSYSGEGSGGYNEQFF
TRBV7-9	TRBJ2-1	once	TRBD2	TGTGCCAGCAGCTTACAGGCTAGCGGGTACAATGAGCAGTTCTTC	CASSLQASGYNEQFF
TRBV19	TRBJ1-3	.	.	TGTGCCAGTAGGAATACACGGACGGGAGGAAACACCATATATTTT	CASRNTRTGGNTIYF
TRBV4-3	TRBJ2-1	.	.	TGCGCCAGCAGCCAAGATTCATCTGGGGCCTACAATGAGCAGTTCTTC	CASSQDSSGAYNEQFF
TRBV11-3	TRBJ2-7	.	.	TGTGCCAGCAGCTTAAGACAGGGAGGGTACGAGCAGTACTTC	CASSLRQGGYEQYF
TRBV7-8	TRBJ1-5	.	TRBD1	TGTGCCAGCAGCTTAGCGTGGACAGGGCCTCGGCAGCCCCAGCATTTT	CASSLAWTGPRQPQHF
TRBV6-5	TRBJ1-6	.	TRBD1	TGTGCCAGCATGCCGGGACAGGGTATTTCACCCCTCCACTTT	CASMPGQGISPLHF
TRBV3-1/TRBV3-2	TRBJ1-2	.	TRBD1	TGTGCCAGCAGCCAAGGGTTCTACAGGGGCTATGGCTACACCTTC	CASSQGFYRGYGYTF
TRBV5-6	TRBJ2-1	.	.	TGTGCCAGCAGCGAAGGACCGACATCTCTTGTCTTC	CASSEGPTSLVF
TRBV5-1	TRBJ2-7	.	.	TGCGCCAGCAGCTTTGGAGGGGAGTCAGCTTACGAGCAGTACTTC	CASSFGGESAYEQYF
TRBV5-1	TRBJ2-2	.	TRBD2	TGCGCCAGCAGAGCTCTAGCGGGGGATAACACCGGGGAGCTGTTTTTT	CASRALAGDNTGELFF
TRBV27	TRBJ2-1	once	.	TGTGCCAGCAGTACGACCCCTAGGGAACCCCAGTTCTTC	CASSTTPREPQFF
TRBV9	TRBJ1-5	.	TRBD1	TGTGCCAGCAGCAGGGGACAGGGGTTCCAGCCCCAGCATTTT	CASSRGQGFQPQHF
TRBV6-5	TRBJ1-2	.	TRBD1	TGTGCCAGTTGGACAGGAAACTATGGCTACACCTTC	CASWTGNYGYTF
TRBV11-2	TRBJ2-5	.	.	TGTGCCAGCAGCTGGAGGGGGACAGCTCAAGAGACCCAGTACTTC	CASSWRGTAQETQYF
TRBV7-9	TRBJ2-7	.	.	TGTGCCAGCAGCTTAGGACGGGCCTACGAGCAGTACTTC	CASSLGRAYEQYF
TRBV29-1	TRBJ2-2	.	TRBD1	TGCAGCGTTTACGCCCCGGGACAGATAAACACCGGGGAGCTGTTTTTT	CSVYAPGQINTGELFF
TRBV4-1	TRBJ1-5	.	.	TGCGCCAGCAGCCAAGATCCAGGGAGTCATCAGCCCCAGCATTTT	CASSQDPGSHQPQHF
TRBV11-3	TRBJ2-7	.	.	TGTGCCAGCAGCTTAGACCACGAGCAGTACTTC	CASSLDHEQYF
TRBV2	TRBJ2-1	.	TRBD1	TGTGCCAGCAGGGACAGGGCTTACAATGAGCAGTTCTTC	CASRDRAYNEQFF
TRBV19	TRBJ2-7	.	.	TGTGCCAGTAGTAGAACCCGGGACTCAAACTACGAGCAGTACTTC	CASSRTRDSNYEQYF
TRBV7-9	TRBJ2-5	.	.	TGTGCCAGCAGCTTAACCGGACAACTCCAAGAGACCCAGTACTTC	CASSLTGQLQETQYF
TRBV6-5	TRBJ1-1	few	TRBD1	TGTGCCAGCAGTTATTGGACAGGGGACACCACTGAAGCTTTCTTT	CASSYWTGDTTEAFF
TRBV27	TRBJ2-1	.	TRBD2	TGTGCCAGCACCAGAGCGGGAATCGGTGAGCAGTTCTTC	CASTRAGIGEQFF
TRBV7-9	TRBJ2-7	many	.	TGTGCCAGCAGCTTATCAAGGACAGCCACCTACGAGCAGTACTTC	CASSLSRTATYEQYF
TRBV3-1/TRBV3-2	TRBJ2-5	.	.	TGTGCCAGCAGCCAAGGGCTGAGCGGTGGGGGGAGAGAGACCCAGTACTTC	CASSQGLSGGGRETQYF
TRBV6-5	TRBJ1-4	.	.	TGTGCCAGCAGTTACAATCGGGGGAGCGTGGGTGAAAAACTGTTTTTT	CASSYNRGSVGEKLFF
TRBV28	TRBJ1-6	.	.	TGTGCCAGCAGTTTTCCCGGGACAACTAATTCACCCCTCCACTTT	CASSFPGTTNSPLHF
TRBV3-1/TRBV3-2	TRBJ2-2	.	TRBD2	TGTGCCAGCAGCCAACGGACTAGCGGAAAGACCGGGGAGCTGTTTTTT	CASSQRTSGKTGELFF
TRBV24-1	TRBJ2-6	.	TRBD2	TGTGCCACCAGTGATACTAGCGGGAGGGCTGGGGCCAACGTCCTGACTTTC	CATSDTSGRAGANVLTF
TRBV11-3	TRBJ1-3	.	TRBD1	TGTGCCAGCAGCACTGATGGGACAGTCTCTGGAAACACCATATATTTT	CASSTDGTVSGNTIYF
TRBV14	TRBJ2-3	.	.	TGTGCCAGCAGCCAACAACCGAGCACAGATACGCAGTATTTT	CASSQQPSTDTQYF
TRBV4-1	TRBJ2-7	.	TRBD1	TGCGCCAGCAGCCAGGCCGGACAGGGAACCTACGAGCAGTACTTC	CASSQAGQGTYEQYF
TRBV19	TRBJ2-7	few	TRBD2	TGTGCCAGCACTAGCGGGAGCAGTTTGAAGCAGTACTTC	CASTSGSSLKQYF
TRBV2	TRBJ2-7	.	TRBD2	TGTGCCAGCCAAATCCGGGAGGGACCCTACGAGCAGTACTTC	CASQIREGPYEQYF
TRBV18	TRBJ2-2	.	.	TGTGCCAGCTCGCCCGGGACTGGACGACCCGGGGAGCTGTTTTTT	CASSPGTGRPGELFF
TRBV9	TRBJ2-7	.	.	TGTGCCAGCAGCGCCAGCCCGGGACCTCAGTACGAGCAGTACTTC	CASSASPGPQYEQYF
TRBV11-3	TRBJ2-1	.	.	TGTGCCAGCAGCCGAGGGGAATCCTACAATGAGCAGTTCTTC	CASSRGESYNEQFF
TRBV28	TRBJ1-2	.	TRBD1	TGTGCCAGCAGTCGAGACAGATGGTCCCCCAGGGGGCTTAACTATGGCTACACCTTC	CASSRDRWSPRGLNYGYTF
TRBV6-6	TRBJ2-5	.	TRBD1	TGTGCCAGCAGCCGGGACAGGGGCGGGGAGACCCAGTACTTC	CASSRDRGGETQYF
TRBV29-1	TRBJ2-7	.	.	TGCAGCGCCTGGGGTAGCCCCCTCTGGGGAGAGCAGTACTTC	CSAWGSPLWGEQYF
TRBV6-5	TRBJ2-7	.	TRBD1	TGTGCCAGCTACCTAACGGGACAGGGCTACTACGAGCAGTACTTC	CASYLTGQGYYEQYF
TRBV29-1	TRBJ1-4	.	TRBD1	TGCAGCGTGTGGACAGGGGGGAATGAAAAACTGTTTTTT	CSVWTGGNEKLFF
TRBV7-8	TRBJ2-7	.	TRBD2	TGTGCCAGCAGCTCCGTAGCGGGAGGGACGGTGGAGCAGTACTTC	CASSSVAGGTVEQYF
TRBV30	TRBJ1-1	.	.	TGTGCCTGGTTCGCAAGGGTTAAAAGTACTGAAGCTTTCTTT	CAWFARVKSTEAFF
TRBV7-9	TRBJ2-7	.	TRBD1	TGTGCCAGCAGCTCCGGACAGGGGAGGTACGAGCAGTACTTC	CASSSGQGRYEQYF
TRBV7-9	TRBJ1-1	.	.	TGTGCCAGCAGCTTAGTACAGGGTGACACTGAAGCTTTCTTT	CASSLVQGDTEAFF
TRBV2	TRBJ1-2	.	.	TGTGCCAGCAGTGACGGATCTGTAAACTATGGCTACACCTTC	CASSDGSVNYGYTF
TRBV19	TRBJ1-1	.	TRBD1	TGTGCCAGTAACGCCCGGATTGGACAGGGGGGTCCGGAAGCTTTCTTT	CASNARIGQGGPEAFF
TRBV5-1	TRBJ2-6	.	.	TGCGCCAGCAGCACCGGGACGACGAGCTCTGGGGCCAACGTCCTGACTTTC	CASSTGTTSSGANVLTF
TRBV25-1	TRBJ2-3	.	TRBD2	TGTGCCAGCAGTGACAAAACTAGCGGGGGTCTGGGGGATACGCAGTATTTT	CASSDKTSGGLGDTQYF
TRBV29-1	TRBJ2-5	.	.	TGCAGCGTTGAAGATCAGGAGCGGAGGACCCCCAAGGAGACCCAGTACTTC	CSVEDQERRTPKETQYF